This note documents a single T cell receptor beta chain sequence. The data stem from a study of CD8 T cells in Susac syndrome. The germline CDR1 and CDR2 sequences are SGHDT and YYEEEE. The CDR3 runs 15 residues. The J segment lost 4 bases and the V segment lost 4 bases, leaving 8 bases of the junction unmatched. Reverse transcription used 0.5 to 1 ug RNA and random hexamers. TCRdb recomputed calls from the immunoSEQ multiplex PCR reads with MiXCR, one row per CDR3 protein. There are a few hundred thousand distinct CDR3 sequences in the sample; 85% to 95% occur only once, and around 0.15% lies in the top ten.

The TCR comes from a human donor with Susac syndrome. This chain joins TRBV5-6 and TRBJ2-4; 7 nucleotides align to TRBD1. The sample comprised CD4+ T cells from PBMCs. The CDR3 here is CASSQTGTVKNIQYF. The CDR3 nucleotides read TGTGCCAGCAGCCAAACCGGGACAGTTAAAAACATTCAGTACTTC.